The 21 T cell receptor beta chains listed next were all sequenced from one sample in a study of blood T cell repertoires in COVID-19. Generated by immunoSEQ multiplex PCR, the TCRdb table keeps only in-frame clones and is missing some. The repertoire consists of 100,000 to 150,000 clones, with roughly four fifths occurring once and the leading ten covering roughly 9%. The sample consisted of peripheral blood. The receptors shown here come from a middle-aged man with active or convalescent COVID-19.

The genes are TRBV11-3 and TRBJ2-7; TRBD1 matches 8 bases. Looked up from germline, CDR1 is SGHNT and CDR2 is YENEEA. Trimming cost V 4 bases and J 1 base; bases outside gene matches: 6. CDR3 length: 15 residues. This chain's CDR3 is CASSSGQGPSYEQYF. DNA of the CDR3: TGTGCCAGCAGCTCTGGACAGGGACCTTCCTACGAGCAGTACTTC.

The chain couples TRBV9 to TRBJ2-5; TRBD2 matches at 8 bases. Per germline, CDR1 SGDLS and CDR2 YYNGEE. V gave up 0 bases and J gave up 4 bases; unmatched junction bases: 5. The CDR3 extends over 15 amino acids. The CDR3 region has the DNA TGTGCCAGCAGCGTAGATGGGACTAGAGGAGAGACCCAGTACTTC. Translating it yields CASSVDGTRGETQYF.

This CDR3 reads CASSPPRGGANTGELFF. The CDR3 bases are TGTGCCAGTAGTCCCCCTCGGGGGGGGGCGAACACCGGGGAGCTGTTTTTT. The chain employs TRBV19 and TRBJ2-2, with 8 bases that match TRBD2. This CDR3 is built from 17 residues. V lost 5 bases and J lost 0; bases outside the gene matches: 8. Germline assignment: CDR1 LNHDA and CDR2 SQIVND (reference sequence).

This clone was seen a single time. V usage is TRBV29-1 and J usage is TRBJ2-5, with D maybe TRBD1 (6 bases). Germline lookup yields CDR1 SQVTM and CDR2 ANQGSEA. V was clipped by 3 bases and J by 2 bases, with 10 bases between them. The CDR3 consists of 13 residues. This CDR3 reads CSVDKQGQETQYF. The CDR3 coding sequence is TGCAGCGTTGATAAACAGGGACAAGAGACCCAGTACTTC. The full variable domain, with the rest looked up from reference TRBV29-1 and TRBJ2-5, is SAVISQKPSRDICQRGTSLTIQCQVDSQVTMMFWYRQQPGQSLTLIATANQGSEATYESGFVIDKFPISRPNLTFSTLTVSNMSPEDSSIYLCSVDKQGQETQYFGPGTRLLVL.

The V and J genes are TRBV27 and TRBJ1-6; 7 nucleotides line up with TRBD1. Germline CDR1 reads MNHEY; CDR2 reads SMNVEV (reference sequence). The CDR3 is 14 amino acids. The V segment lost 4 bases and the J segment 6 bases; nucleotides outside the gene matches: 3. CDR3 sequence (DNA): TGTGCCAGCAGTTCCTGGGACAGTAATTCACCCCTCCACTTT. As protein: CASSSWDSNSPLHF.

The table lists this clone with many counts. V usage is TRBV2 and J usage is TRBJ1-6; 9 bases map to TRBD1. Germline V gives CDR1 SNHLY, CDR2 FYNNEI. The CDR3 is made up of 17 amino acids. V was pared by 6 bases and J by 0 bases, with 6 bases of the junction left unmatched. Here the CDR3 DNA reads TGTGCCAGCAGAGGCGGACAGGGGAGCTCCTATAATTCACCCCTCCACTTT. As protein: CASRGGQGSSYNSPLHF. Combining the CDR3 with reference TRBV2 and TRBJ1-6 gives the whole variable domain EPEVTQTPSHQVTQMGQEVILRCVPISNHLYFYWYRQILGQKVEFLVSFYNNEISEKSEIFDDQFSVERPDGSNFTLKIRSTKLEDSAMYFCASRGGQGSSYNSPLHFGNGTRLTVT.

The V call is TRBV10-2, the J call TRBJ1-6, with 7 positions matching TRBD1. CDR1 and CDR2 (germline): WSHSY, SAAADI. V dropped 6 bases and J dropped 8; count of bases not matched to a gene: 13. The CDR3 sequence is 16 residues long. The CDR3 is CASRRESTGQDSPLHF. The CDR3 DNA follows: TGCGCCAGCAGGAGGGAATCGACAGGGCAGGATTCACCCCTCCACTTT.

V and J are TRBV24-1 and TRBJ2-3; 7 bases are a match to TRBD1. The ends lost 2 bases at V and 2 bases at J; junction bases unmatched: 6. From germline, CDR1 is KGHDR and CDR2 SFDVKD. The CDR3 is 16 amino acids. The CDR3 loop reads CATSDSRQGHTDTQYF. The DNA for the CDR3 is TGTGCCACCAGTGATTCCCGACAGGGCCACACAGATACGCAGTATTTT.

This chain links TRBV10-3 with TRBJ2-1; 15 positions match TRBD2. The junction had 12 bases not matched to a gene; V was cut back by 5 bases and J by 7 bases. The germline CDR1 and CDR2 sequences are ENHRY and SYGVKD. There are 18 residues in the CDR3. Here the CDR3 DNA reads TGTGCCATCAGTCGGACTAGCGGGGGGGCCTTTGTAGTAAATGAGCAGTTCTTC. Residues: CAISRTSGGAFVVNEQFF.

The chain combines TRBV6-1 with TRBJ1-1; 7 positions agree with TRBD1. Trimming cost V 2 bases and J 4 bases; bases outside gene matches: 10. CDR1 and CDR2 (germline): MNHNS, SASEGT. The CDR3 extends over 16 amino acids. CDR3 sequence (DNA): TGTGCCAGCAGTGAATTTAGAGGGGCAGGGGGCACTGAAGCTTTCTTT. The encoded protein is CASSEFRGAGGTEAFF.

This chain's CDR3 is CATSDSAPGLAGADTQYF. Written as DNA, the CDR3 is TGTGCCACCAGTGATTCTGCCCCGGGACTAGCGGGGGCAGATACGCAGTATTTT. The genes are TRBV24-1 and TRBJ2-3; TRBD2 aligns across 14 bases. CDR3 length: 18 residues. In germline, CDR1 is KGHDR, CDR2 SFDVKD. V shed 2 bases and J 4 bases; nucleotides not matched to a gene: 7.

The V and J genes are TRBV30 and TRBJ1-2; TRBD1 matches at 10 bases. The CDR3 is 13 amino acids. Germline V CDR1 and CDR2: GTSNPN, SVGIG (reference sequence). CDR3 bases: TGTGCTCGACGGACAGGGGGAGAGTCTGGCTACACCTTC. Translated: CARRTGGESGYTF.

J is TRBJ2-5 and V is TRBV20-1; no firm D call. Germline-derived CDR1 and CDR2 are DFQATT and SNEGSKA (reference sequence). Trimming pared 4 bases from V and 5 bases from J, leaving 8 bases between. This CDR3 is 11 amino acids long. CDR3 loop: CSATSGETQYF. CDR3 DNA: TGCAGTGCTACTAGTGGCGAGACCCAGTACTTC.

The rearrangement uses TRBV5-4 and TRBJ2-1; 10 bases line up with TRBD1. The J segment lost 9 bases and the V segment lost 1 base, leaving 10 bases of the junction unmatched. This CDR3 has 16 residues. CDR1 SGHNT and CDR2 YYREEE come from the germline V gene (reference sequence). As DNA, the CDR3 is TGTGCCAGCAGCTTGCGACAGGGGGCCACTTTAGTTGAGCAGTTCTTC. Translated: CASSLRQGATLVEQFF.

The chain combines TRBV27 with TRBJ2-1, with D perhaps matching TRBD1 (6 bases). CDR1 and CDR2 (germline): MNHEY, SMNVEV (reference sequence). V lost 0 bases to trimming and J lost 2 bases, with 11 bases between them. This CDR3 region has 16 residues. The CDR3 DNA is TGTGCCAGCAGTTTATCGATAGGACAGACCTACAATGAGCAGTTCTTC. This gives the protein CASSLSIGQTYNEQFF.

The CDR3 nucleotides are TGTGCCAGCAGGGGACAGGGGGATTCACCCCTCCACTTT. Its translation: CASRGQGDSPLHF. This sequence joins TRBV2 and TRBJ1-6; 11 bases line up with TRBD1. Unmatched junction bases numbered 0, after V lost 6 bases and J lost 8 bases. CDR3 length: 13 residues. The germline V gene has CDR1 SNHLY and CDR2 FYNNEI.

This clone was observed once. The chain has TRBV30 and TRBJ1-1; TRBD1 matches at 7 bases. Trimming at V came to 3 bases and at J to 1 base, leaving 8 bases not matched to a gene. The CDR3 totals 15 residues. The germline V gene encodes CDR1 GTSNPN and CDR2 SVGIG (reference sequence). The CDR3 is CAWSNRRTGNTEAFF. The CDR3 nucleotides read TGTGCCTGGAGCAACCGCCGGACAGGGAACACTGAAGCTTTCTTT.

The rearrangement uses TRBV7-9 and TRBJ1-1; no clear D gene. Germline V gene sequence: CDR1 SEHNR, CDR2 FQNEAQ (reference sequence). The CDR3 is 14 amino acids. The V and J ends lost 4 bases and 6 bases respectively, with 15 bases between them. CDR3 nucleotide sequence: TGTGCCAGCAGCTCTACGGTCGGTGCGCCTGAAGCTTTCTTT. Residues: CASSSTVGAPEAFF.

The chain has TRBV10-3 and TRBJ2-2; 12 bases align to TRBD1. CDR1 is ENHRY and CDR2 is SYGVKD in the germline V gene. J was trimmed by 2 bases and V by 10 bases; bases with no gene match: 5. The CDR3 has 15 residues. CDR3 residues: CATRDRGRNTGELFF. The CDR3 bases are TGTGCCACGCGGGACAGGGGGCGAAACACCGGGGAGCTGTTTTTT.

This chain links TRBV6-5 with TRBJ2-7, with 9 bases fitting TRBD1. Trimming took 7 bases from V and 2 from J; bases not matched to a gene: 6. CDR1 is MNHEY and CDR2 is SVGAGI in the germline V gene. CDR3 size: 14 residues. CDR3: CASNRGQGTYEQYF. CDR3 bases: TGTGCCAGCAACAGAGGACAGGGGACCTACGAGCAGTACTTC.

This chain joins TRBV12-3 or TRBV12-4 and TRBJ2-7, with a weak D call TRBD1 (5 bases). CDR3 length equals 13 residues. V was pared by 6 bases and J by 2 bases, with 11 bases between. Here the CDR3 reads CASRPAGTYEQYF. The CDR3 coding sequence is TGTGCCAGCAGGCCGGCAGGGACCTACGAGCAGTACTTC.